Each of the 28 T cell receptor beta chains below was sequenced from the same sample in a study of blood T cell repertoires in COVID-19. Assay: immunoSEQ multiplex PCR; the TCRdb copy retains only in-frame clones and omits some. The sample holds about 120,000 clones, 77% seen once. The sample comprised peripheral blood. All receptors derive from a human donor in a cohort sampled during active COVID-19.

The chain combines TRBV6-5 with TRBJ2-1, with 13 bases identical to TRBD2. The CDR3 is 15 residues long. Germline lookup yields CDR1 MNHEY and CDR2 SVGAGI. V dropped 6 bases and J dropped 8; count of bases not matched to a gene: 7. Here the CDR3 DNA reads TGTGCCAGCAGCCGCGGGACTAGCGGGAACGATGAGCAGTTCTTC. This codes for CASSRGTSGNDEQFF.

The gene calls are TRBV29-1 and TRBJ1-4; TRBD1 might be the D (6 bases). Germline V gene lookup returns CDR1 SQVTM and CDR2 ANQGSEA. The length of the CDR3 is 15 residues. V dropped 7 bases and J dropped 8 bases, with 23 bases sitting between them. As DNA, the CDR3 is TGCAGCGCCCTCCCCGGGAACAGGGATAACGAAAAACTGTTTTTT. Amino acid sequence: CSALPGNRDNEKLFF.

The V and J genes are TRBV2 and TRBJ2-7, with TRBD1 identical over 9 bases. Germline V gene lookup returns CDR1 SNHLY and CDR2 FYNNEI. The CDR3 spans 13 residues. After removal of 11 bases from V and 4 bases from J, the junction contained 9 bases not matched to a gene. The CDR3 DNA sequence: TGTGCCTGCCGTAGGGACAGGGCTTACGAGCAGTACTTC. The encoded protein is CACRRDRAYEQYF.

The rearrangement links TRBV2 to TRBJ2-7; D might be TRBD2 (5 bases). CDR1 is SNHLY and CDR2 is FYNNEI in the germline V gene. The ends were cut back, 4 bases at V and 5 bases at J, with 9 bases in the middle. The CDR3 covers 12 residues. Here the CDR3 DNA reads TGTGCCAGCAGTGGATACGGGGACGAGCAGTACTTC. Residues: CASSGYGDEQYF.

V and J are TRBV27 and TRBJ2-5; 7 bases fit TRBD1. With 6 bases clipped from V and 4 bases from J, the junction kept 8 bases outside the gene matches. Germline lookup yields CDR1 MNHEY and CDR2 SMNVEV (reference sequence). This CDR3 region has 14 residues. CDR3 in amino acids: CASSELGGRETQYF. CDR3 coding DNA: TGTGCCAGCAGCGAGTTAGGGGGCCGAGAGACCCAGTACTTC.

This clone was counted a few times. The chain combines TRBV28 with TRBJ1-1; D is uncertain. The CDR3 extends over 13 amino acids. CDR1 MDHEN and CDR2 SYDVKM come from the germline V gene. With 4 bases removed from V and 8 bases from J, the gap between germline ends came to 14 bases. CDR3 protein: CASSSSAGSEAFF. In nucleotides, the CDR3 is TGTGCCAGCAGTTCCTCCGCAGGTTCCGAAGCTTTCTTT.

The CDR3 loop is CASSLILRGTEAFF. The CDR3 DNA is TGTGCCAGCAGCTTGATCCTCAGGGGCACTGAAGCTTTCTTT. The rearrangement uses TRBV5-6 and TRBJ1-1; D is possibly TRBD1 (6 bases). The CDR3 has 14 residues. Per germline, CDR1 SGHDT and CDR2 YYEEEE. Trimming left V 1 base short and J 4 bases short, with 11 bases between.

The V gene is TRBV4-1, the J gene TRBJ1-2; tentative D call: TRBD1 (5 bases). This CDR3 contains 14 residues. V lost 0 bases and J 5 bases, leaving 10 bases between the germline ends. Germline V gene sequence: CDR1 MGHRA, CDR2 YSYEKL. Here the CDR3 reads CASSQEWAGYGYTF. The DNA of the CDR3 is TGCGCCAGCAGCCAAGAATGGGCAGGGTATGGCTACACCTTC.

This chain joins TRBV6-5 and TRBJ1-1; no clear D gene. This CDR3 comprises 15 residues. The germline V gene encodes CDR1 MNHEY and CDR2 SVGAGI. Trimming took 2 bases from V and 0 from J, leaving 10 bases between them. The CDR3 here is CASSYEGSVNTEAFF. CDR3 DNA: TGTGCCAGCAGTTACGAGGGCAGTGTGAACACTGAAGCTTTCTTT.

The rearrangement joins TRBV4-1 to TRBJ2-6; D possibly corresponds to TRBD2 (6 bases). The V end lost 4 bases, the J end lost 0 bases, and 16 bases lay between the germline ends. The CDR3 runs 18 residues. Germline assignment: CDR1 MGHRA and CDR2 YSYEKL. The DNA for the CDR3 is TGCGCCAGCAGCCCCCTTAGCGGACTGAGCTCTGGGGCCAACGTCCTGACTTTC. Protein sequence: CASSPLSGLSSGANVLTF.

The chain joins TRBV29-1 to TRBJ2-7; perhaps TRBD2 as D (5 bases). V lost 3 bases and J 3 bases, leaving 12 bases between the germline ends. The germline V gene encodes CDR1 SQVTM and CDR2 ANQGSEA. The CDR3 has 13 amino acids. The CDR3 protein is CSVDEGTNYEQYF. The DNA of the CDR3 is TGCAGCGTTGACGAGGGCACCAACTACGAGCAGTACTTC.

V gene TRBV12-3 or TRBV12-4 combines with J gene TRBJ2-5; perhaps TRBD1 as D (6 bases). V dropped 3 bases and J dropped 5 bases, with 10 bases sitting between them. The CDR3 loop spans 13 amino acids. The CDR3 loop is CASSFLGGETQYF. CDR3 coding DNA: TGTGCCAGCAGTTTCCTAGGGGGTGAGACCCAGTACTTC.

The chain uses TRBV11-3 and TRBJ2-1; D is perhaps TRBD1 (5 bases). Germline V gene data show CDR1 as SGHNT and CDR2 as YENEEA. CDR3 length equals 17 residues. V was clipped by 3 bases and J by 6 bases, with 21 bases between them. CDR3 protein: CASSFRQGRLRGNEQFF. In DNA form, the CDR3 reads TGTGCCAGCAGCTTTCGGCAGGGTCGACTTCGAGGCAATGAGCAGTTCTTC.

This clone has only one observation. This chain uses TRBV5-4 with TRBJ2-7, with a weak D call TRBD1 (5 bases). Trimming left V 2 bases short and J 2 bases short, with 11 bases between. The CDR3 totals 14 residues. Germline lookup yields CDR1 SGHNT and CDR2 YYREEE (reference sequence). The CDR3 DNA reads TGTGCCAGCAGCTTTAGGGGTGGGCCCTACGAGCAGTACTTC. This gives the protein CASSFRGGPYEQYF.

This clone was picked up one time. This chain links TRBV7-9 with TRBJ2-6; TRBD1 might be the D (6 bases). V lost 4 bases to trimming and J lost 3 bases, with 10 bases between them. Germline V gives CDR1 SEHNR, CDR2 FQNEAQ (reference sequence). The CDR3 is 15 amino acids. The CDR3 region is CASSSNRVGANVLTF. In DNA form, the CDR3 reads TGTGCCAGCAGCTCTAACAGGGTTGGGGCCAACGTCCTGACTTTC. The whole variable domain, remainder taken from reference TRBV7-9 and TRBJ2-6, is DTGVSQNPRHKITKRGQNVTFRCDPISEHNRLYWYRQTLGQGPEFLTYFQNEAQLEKSRLLSDRFSAERPKGSFSTLEIQRTEQGDSAMYLCASSSNRVGANVLTFGAGSRLTVL.

V gene TRBV19 combines with J gene TRBJ2-1; D is possibly TRBD1 (6 bases). V lost 5 bases, J lost 8 bases, and 13 bases lay in between. Germline V gives CDR1 LNHDA, CDR2 SQIVND (reference sequence). The CDR3 runs to 13 residues. CDR3 region: CASSSSQGYEQFF. The CDR3 DNA is TGTGCCAGTAGTTCCTCACAGGGCTATGAGCAGTTCTTC.

The rearrangement joins TRBV9 to TRBJ2-7, with D possibly TRBD2 on 5 matching bases. Germline loops: CDR1 SGDLS, CDR2 YYNGEE. The CDR3 contains 16 residues. Between the trimmed V and J ends, which lost 0 bases and 5 bases, there was a span of 18 bases. CDR3 bases: TGTGCCAGCAGCGTAGGGGTGTGGACTGAGTCCCACGAGCAGTACTTC. It codes for CASSVGVWTESHEQYF.

The chain employs TRBV5-4 and TRBJ1-1; a possible D gene is TRBD1 (6 bases). V was trimmed by 1 base and J by 4 bases, leaving 17 bases between them. Looked up from germline, CDR1 is SGHNT and CDR2 is YYREEE (reference sequence). The CDR3 loop spans 16 amino acids. The CDR3 loop is CASSLLVGGGSTEAFF. CDR3 DNA sequence: TGTGCCAGCAGCTTGTTGGTTGGGGGCGGGAGCACTGAAGCTTTCTTT.

The V and J genes are TRBV6-5 and TRBJ1-2; TRBD1 matches 9 bases. With 6 bases clipped from V and 7 bases from J, the junction kept 6 bases outside the gene matches. Germline V gene lookup returns CDR1 MNHEY and CDR2 SVGAGI. This CDR3 is 13 amino acids long. The CDR3 loop reads CASSRDRAAGYTF. DNA of the CDR3: TGTGCCAGCAGCCGGGACAGGGCAGCTGGCTACACCTTC.

Only one count was recorded for this clone. The rearrangement links TRBV27 to TRBJ1-5; 9 bases agree with TRBD1. The CDR3 totals 15 residues. CDR1 is MNHEY and CDR2 is SMNVEV in the germline V gene (reference sequence). The V segment lost 6 bases and the J segment 4 bases; nucleotides outside the gene matches: 7. CDR3 amino acids: CASSQQGAQNQPQHF. The CDR3 bases are TGTGCCAGCAGCCAACAGGGGGCTCAGAATCAGCCCCAGCATTTT.

The chain carries TRBV2 and TRBJ1-5, with a possible D match to TRBD1 (5 bases). Germline V gene sequence: CDR1 SNHLY, CDR2 FYNNEI. Between the trimmed V and J ends, which lost 3 bases and 3 bases, there was a span of 9 bases. The CDR3 is 14 residues long. The CDR3 DNA is TGTGCCAGCAGTGACAGGGTTCCCAATCAGCCCCAGCATTTT. Translation gives CASSDRVPNQPQHF.

J is TRBJ2-7 and V is TRBV29-1, with TRBD1 identical over 7 bases. Germline loops: CDR1 SQVTM, CDR2 ANQGSEA. CDR3 length: 15 residues. The V segment lost 2 bases and the J segment 2 bases; nucleotides outside the gene matches: 9. CDR3 loop: CSVENRGQRPYEQYF. CDR3 nucleotides: TGCAGCGTTGAAAATCGGGGACAGAGACCCTACGAGCAGTACTTC.

In this sample, this clone turned up a few times. This chain uses TRBV27 with TRBJ2-7, with D hard to call. This CDR3 comprises 14 residues. V was pared by 4 bases and J by 6 bases, with 16 bases between. CDR1 MNHEY and CDR2 SMNVEV come from the germline V gene (reference sequence). The DNA of the CDR3 is TGTGCCAGCAGTTCAACCGCCTTTCGGAGCGAGCAGTACTTC. The encoded protein is CASSSTAFRSEQYF.

The chain employs TRBV3-1 (or the pseudogene TRBV3-2) and TRBJ2-2; 9 nucleotides line up with TRBD2. Germline V lookup: CDR1 LGHDT, CDR2 YNNKEL (reference sequence). Trimming cost V 0 bases and J 4 bases; bases outside gene matches: 6. The CDR3 extends over 17 amino acids. The DNA of the CDR3 is TGTGCCAGCAGCCAAGATAGGCTAGCGGGGATCACCGGGGAGCTGTTTTTT. This encodes CASSQDRLAGITGELFF.

Worth noting for this clone: The identical CDR3 is also encoded by other nucleotide sequences in the sample. The chain has TRBV5-1 and TRBJ1-2, with TRBD1 matching over 9 bases. The CDR3 runs 14 residues. The V gene end was trimmed by 3 bases and the J gene end by 2 bases; junction bases not matched to a gene: 2. The V gene's germline CDR1 is SGHRS and CDR2 YFSETQ. In nucleotides, the CDR3 is TGCGCCAGCAGCTCGGGACAGGGCAACTATGGCTACACCTTC. Translating it yields CASSSGQGNYGYTF.

In regard to this clone: One junction end disagrees with the germline gene, perhaps due to a read error. This sample includes further DNA sequences coding for the same CDR3. This chain connects TRBV6-2 or TRBV6-3 to TRBJ2-7; D is perhaps TRBD1 (6 bases). Germline V gives CDR1 MNHEY, CDR2 SVGEGT. There are 14 residues in the CDR3. The DNA for the CDR3 is TGTGCCAGCAGCCAGGGGATTCCCTCCTACGAGCAATACTTC. This encodes CASSQGIPSYEQYF.

The chain joins TRBV5-1 to TRBJ2-2; TRBD1 matches 7 bases. V lost 1 base and J lost 3; bases outside the gene matches: 0. Germline CDR1 SGHRS, CDR2 YFSETQ. The CDR3 is made up of 14 amino acids. CDR3 nucleotides: TGCGCCAGCAGCTTGACAGGGGACACCGGGGAGCTGTTTTTT. It is translated as CASSLTGDTGELFF. The full variable domain, with the rest looked up from reference TRBV5-1 and TRBJ2-2, is KAGVTQTPRYLIKTRGQQVTLSCSPISGHRSVSWYQQTPGQGLQFLFEYFSETQRNKGNFPGRFSGRQFSNSRSEMNVSTLELGDSALYLCASSLTGDTGELFFGEGSRLTVL.

The chain recombines TRBV11-3 with TRBJ1-1; a weak D match, TRBD1 (6 bases). In germline, CDR1 is SGHNT, CDR2 YENEEA. V shed 5 bases and J shed 5 bases, with 18 bases lying between them. There are 15 residues in the CDR3. The CDR3 sequence: CASSLLGRGGTEAFF. The CDR3 region has the DNA TGTGCCAGCAGCCTACTGGGCAGGGGCGGGACTGAAGCTTTCTTT.